The 20 T cell receptor beta chains below all came from one sample that was sequenced in a study of blood T cells in healthy people across ages. A second 7 to 11 cycle PCR used barcoded and J-beta primers. Each CDR3 protein is one row after TCRdb ran MiXCR on the 5' RACE reads. The sample has about 1,500,000 distinct CDR3 sequences, 28% seen once. The specimen was blood. These receptors originate from a woman aged 25-40 years in good health.

For this clonotype: The germline gene is not matched at one end of the junction; a read error may be the cause. This sequence joins TRBV27 and TRBJ1-2; 7 bases fit TRBD1. This CDR3 has 16 amino acids. Germline CDR1 reads MNHEY; CDR2 reads SMNVEV (reference sequence). The CDR3 sequence is CASSVDPTGLNYGHTF. The CDR3 DNA reads as TGTGCCAGCAGTGTAGATCCGACAGGGCTGAACTATGGCCACACCTTC.

In this sample, this clonotype turned up many times. This chain joins TRBV9 and TRBJ2-7; TRBD2 aligns across 11 bases. J lost 3 bases, V lost 4 bases, and 9 bases had no gene match. The CDR3 runs to 16 residues. The germline gives CDR1 SGDLS, CDR2 YYNGEE. The CDR3 reads CASSPPTSGGRYEQYF. CDR3 nucleotides: TGTGCCAGCAGCCCCCCAACTAGCGGGGGACGCTACGAGCAGTACTTC.

Only one count was recorded for this clonotype. The chain is built from TRBV12-3 or TRBV12-4 and TRBJ2-3; D call uncertain. The CDR3 has 16 residues. Trimming removed 2 bases from V and 0 bases from J, with 12 bases in between. CDR3: CASSLRTALSTDTQYF. CDR3 bases: TGTGCCAGCAGTTTACGAACAGCCTTAAGCACAGATACGCAGTATTTT.

A remark on this clonotype: A clone one base away is much larger, so this may be a read error. Since no conserved phenylalanine or tryptophan closes the CDR3, a read error is the likely cause. The CDR3 sequence: CSVVSGGRRAKNIQYL. CDR3 in DNA: TGCAGCGTTGTGTCGGGGGGGCGTAGGGCCAAAAACATTCAGTACTTG. The V call is TRBV29-1, the J call TRBJ2-4, with 8 bases matching TRBD2. Germline CDR1 and CDR2: SQVTM and ANQGSEA. CDR3 length: 16 amino acids. V trimming: 4 bases; J trimming: 1 base; junction bases outside the gene matches: 9.

CDR3 bases: TGTGCCAGCAGCCAAGCCCTGGGCTTCGAGGGCCAGGAGACCCAGTACTTC. Its translation is CASSQALGFEGQETQYF. The chain is built from TRBV3-1 and TRBJ2-5, with a weak D call TRBD2 (5 bases). V lost 1 base, J lost 5 bases, and 20 bases lay in between. The CDR3 loop spans 17 amino acids. Germline CDR1 is LGHDT and CDR2 is YNNKEL (reference sequence).

V is TRBV5-1 and J is TRBJ2-1; D may correspond to TRBD1 or TRBD2 (6 bases each). V gave up 0 bases and J gave up 2 bases, with 12 bases separating them. CDR1 SGHRS and CDR2 YFSETQ come from the germline V gene. The CDR3 length is 16 residues. CDR3 sequence: CASSLGGATAYNEQFF. The CDR3 region has the DNA TGCGCCAGCAGCTTGGGGGGGGCCACAGCCTACAATGAGCAGTTCTTC.

This clonotype was detected a few times. The chain carries TRBV12-3 or TRBV12-4 and TRBJ2-4; D possibly corresponds to TRBD1 (6 bases). TRBJ2-7 matches the DNA end more closely, so the J call is doubtful. This CDR3 has 12 residues. DNA for the CDR3: TGTGCCAGCACTATCCAGGGGTACGAGCAGTACTTC. It yields the protein CASTIQGYEQYF.

This clonotype occurred a few times. The V and J genes are TRBV3-1 and TRBJ1-1; no clear D. Trimming left V 4 bases short and J 10 bases short, with 10 bases between. In germline, CDR1 is LGHDT, CDR2 YNNKEL (reference sequence). There are 11 residues in the CDR3. CDR3 sequence reads: CASSPVGAAFF. The CDR3 DNA follows: TGTGCCAGCAGCCCCGTCGGAGCAGCTTTCTTT.

This clonotype was detected ten times or more. This rearrangement joins TRBV7-6 to TRBJ2-7, with 11 bases aligning to TRBD1. The germline V gene encodes CDR1 SGHVS and CDR2 FNYEAQ. With V trimmed by 3 bases and J by 6 bases, 4 bases remained unmatched. This CDR3 is built from 14 residues. In DNA form, the CDR3 reads TGTGCCAGCAGCTTCAGGACAGGGGGCGGCGAGCAGTACTTC. Protein sequence: CASSFRTGGGEQYF.

In its sample, this clonotype was seen a few times. The genes are TRBV6-6 and TRBJ1-5; TRBD1 agrees at 11 bases. J gave up 7 bases and V 2 bases, and 7 bases lay outside the gene matches. The CDR3 extends over 16 amino acids. Germline V lookup: CDR1 MNHNY, CDR2 SVGAGI (reference sequence). The chain's CDR3 is CASSYGTGGGGQPQHF. In DNA, the CDR3 is TGTGCCAGCAGTTACGGGACAGGGGGGGGCGGGCAGCCCCAGCATTTT.

This clonotype was seen only a few times. The chain recombines TRBV7-2 with TRBJ2-7, with 9 bases aligning to TRBD1. This CDR3 is built from 15 residues. The V gene's germline CDR1 is SGHTA and CDR2 FQGNSA. The V and J ends lost 5 bases and 1 base, in that order; junction bases with no gene match: 6. Written as DNA, the CDR3 is TGTGCCAGCAGCCGGGACAGGGAGAGTTCCTACGAGCAGTACTTC. This gives the protein CASSRDRESSYEQYF.

The CDR3 loop reads CASSIGQGEGETQHF. For the CDR3, the DNA is TGTGCCAGCAGCATCGGACAGGGGGAAGGAGAGACCCAGCATTTT. V and J are TRBV11-2 and TRBJ1-5, with TRBD1 matching over 10 bases. V lost 5 bases, J lost 11 bases, and 12 bases stayed unmatched. Germline V CDR1 and CDR2: SGHAT, FQNNGV. The length of the CDR3 is 15 residues.

This clonotype was counted a few times. The chain combines TRBV29-1 with TRBJ1-4; the D gene is possibly TRBD1 (5 bases). Germline CDR1 and CDR2: SQVTM and ANQGSEA. This CDR3 has 14 amino acids. V was trimmed by 3 bases and J by 6 bases, leaving 14 bases between them. CDR3 in amino acids: CSVDSGRGDEKLFF. The CDR3 nucleotides are TGCAGCGTTGACTCGGGGCGTGGGGATGAAAAACTGTTTTTT.

This clonotype was detected a few times. V is TRBV5-1 and J is TRBJ1-2, with D tentatively TRBD1 (5 bases). CDR1 and CDR2 (germline): SGHRS, YFSETQ. V was trimmed by 4 bases and J by 4 bases, leaving 17 bases between them. The CDR3 covers 15 residues. The CDR3 sequence is CASSVGLTGGYGYTF. CDR3 coding DNA: TGCGCCAGCAGCGTGGGACTTACCGGGGGCTATGGCTACACCTTC.

This sequence joins TRBV20-1 and TRBJ1-1; 8 bases are a match to TRBD1. V trimming: 6 bases; J trimming: 3 bases; junction bases outside the gene matches: 9. The CDR3 is 14 amino acids. The germline CDR1 and CDR2 sequences are DFQATT and SNEGSKA (reference sequence). The CDR3 nucleotides are TGCAGTGCCACCGGACAGGGCCGGGACACTGAAGCTTTCTTT. It is translated as CSATGQGRDTEAFF.

This chain joins TRBV10-3 and TRBJ1-5; D gene uncertain. This CDR3 has 15 residues. V was shortened by 3 bases and J by 3 bases, with 12 bases between the two germline ends. The germline V gene encodes CDR1 ENHRY and CDR2 SYGVKD. Here the CDR3 DNA reads TGTGCCATCAGTGAAGATGGCAAGTCCAATCAGCCCCAGCATTTT. Protein: CAISEDGKSNQPQHF.

The chain recombines TRBV6-5 with TRBJ2-5; D is unclear. This CDR3 has 15 amino acids. Germline V gene data show CDR1 as MNHEY and CDR2 as SVGAGI. V lost 2 bases to trimming and J lost 4 bases, with 14 bases between them. CDR3 bases: TGTGCCAGCAGTTACAATGTGGGAACTGGAGAGACCCAGTACTTC. Translating gives CASSYNVGTGETQYF.

The chain employs TRBV5-1 and TRBJ2-7; D is undetermined. CDR1 is SGHRS, CDR2 YFSETQ, per germline. The CDR3 covers 14 residues. Trimming pared 4 bases from V and 2 bases from J, leaving 13 bases between. CDR3 sequence: CASSQKTLAYEQYF. DNA of the CDR3: TGCGCCAGCAGCCAGAAGACTCTGGCCTACGAGCAGTACTTC.

This clonotype occurred many times. This rearrangement joins TRBV5-1 to TRBJ2-3, with 10 bases matching TRBD2. Germline V CDR1 and CDR2: SGHRS, YFSETQ. CDR3 length: 15 amino acids. Unmatched junction bases numbered 2, after V lost 2 bases and J lost 2 bases. For the CDR3, the DNA is TGCGCCAGCAGCTTAGGACTAGCGGCCACAGATACGCAGTATTTT. Encoded protein: CASSLGLAATDTQYF.

Only a few counts were recorded for this clonotype. The V call is TRBV3-1, the J call TRBJ2-3, with TRBD1 identical over 10 bases. The CDR3 extends over 16 amino acids. The germline gives CDR1 LGHDT, CDR2 YNNKEL (reference sequence). With V trimmed by 5 bases and J by 2 bases, 7 bases remained unmatched. The CDR3 loop is CASSSSRQGATDTQYF. Written as DNA, the CDR3 is TGTGCCAGCAGCTCTAGCCGACAGGGGGCCACAGATACGCAGTATTTT.